This entry lists 27 T cell receptor beta chains sequenced from one sample in a study of blood T cell repertoires in COVID-19 (dated by TCRdb to 2019 to 2021). The library relied on the immunoSEQ multiplex PCR assay. The table comes from immuneACCESS by way of TCRdb, which keeps in-frame sequences with V and J called. Part of the clones is missing from these tables; in studies checked, under half for an unresolved V gene and the rest for unknown reasons. The sample data list 100,000 to 150,000 clones, and 65% to 85% of these were observed just once. Of the sample, roughly 4% is held by the ten largest clones. The sequencing input was PBMCs or T cells enriched from blood (not recorded which). The receptors come from a woman aged 25 to 39 who had recovered from COVID-19.

As to this clone: The junction shows a germline mismatch at one end, possibly a read error. The chain joins TRBV18 to TRBJ2-1; D not certain. From germline, CDR1 is KGHSH and CDR2 LQKENI. The CDR3 loop spans 13 amino acids. This chain's CDR3 is CASSLYSNNEQFF. The CDR3 nucleotides are TGTGCCAGCTCACTCTACTCCAACAATGAGCAGTTCTTC.

V gene TRBV7-2 combines with J gene TRBJ1-5, with D perhaps TRBD1 (5 bases). The CDR3 runs to 15 residues. Germline V gene sequence: CDR1 SGHTA, CDR2 FQGNSA. V was pared by 3 bases and J by 0 bases, with 9 bases between. The CDR3 sequence: CASSFSRASNQPQHF. The CDR3 nucleotides read TGTGCCAGCAGCTTCTCCAGGGCTAGCAATCAGCCCCAGCATTTT.

The chain is built from TRBV27 and TRBJ2-5; TRBD2 aligns across 12 bases. The CDR3 is 16 amino acids. The germline CDR1 and CDR2 sequences are MNHEY and SMNVEV (reference sequence). V shed 3 bases and J 1 base; nucleotides not matched to a gene: 3. The CDR3 bases are TGTGCCAGCAGTTTTGCTAGCGGGAGGGGCCAAGAGACCCAGTACTTC. Its translation is CASSFASGRGQETQYF.

This chain links TRBV5-5 with TRBJ2-7; TRBD1 matches at 9 bases. The CDR3 spans 15 residues. The V and J ends lost 2 bases and 2 bases, in that order; junction bases with no gene match: 5. The germline V gene has CDR1 SGHKS and CDR2 YYEKEE (reference sequence). The CDR3 sequence is CASSLRDREPYEQYF. The CDR3 nucleotides are TGTGCCAGCAGCTTACGGGACAGGGAACCCTACGAGCAGTACTTC.

This clone was counted ten times or more. An end of the junction does not agree with germline; a read error may underlie this. This chain joins TRBV27 and TRBJ1-2, with no clear D. Germline loops: CDR1 MNHEY, CDR2 SMNVEV (reference sequence). This CDR3 is 13 amino acids long. DNA for the CDR3: TGTGCCAGCACCGCGGTTTGGAGCACCGAGCTGGTTTTC. This translates into CASTAVWSTELVF.

The chain uses TRBV6-5 and TRBJ1-1; D is perhaps TRBD1 (6 bases). This CDR3 is 13 amino acids long. Trimming pared 5 bases from V and 5 bases from J, leaving 12 bases between. CDR1 and CDR2 (germline): MNHEY, SVGAGI. CDR3 nucleotide sequence: TGTGCCAGCAGTCACAGGGTTTGGACTGAAGCTTTCTTT. Its translation: CASSHRVWTEAFF.

This clone came up a few times. The J gene is TRBJ1-2, the V gene TRBV30; D possibly corresponds to TRBD1 (5 bases). Trimming cost V 1 base and J 3 bases, with 12 bases left between them. The CDR3 sequence is 14 residues long. Germline loops: CDR1 GTSNPN, CDR2 SVGIG (reference sequence). This CDR3 is CAWSAGGLYYGYTF. The CDR3 DNA is TGTGCCTGGAGTGCCGGGGGGTTGTACTATGGCTACACCTTC.

The CDR3 sequence: CASNVNRVTEAFF. CDR3 bases: TGTGCCAGCAACGTAAACAGGGTCACTGAAGCTTTCTTT. This chain uses TRBV7-8 with TRBJ1-1, with a possible D match to TRBD1 (6 bases). V lost 7 bases and J lost 4, with 13 bases in between. The CDR3 runs to 13 residues. Germline assignment: CDR1 SGHVS and CDR2 FQNEAQ.

The gene calls are TRBV25-1 and TRBJ2-2; TRBD2 matches 14 bases. Germline assignment: CDR1 MGHDK and CDR2 SYGVNS. This CDR3 contains 16 residues. The J segment lost 6 bases and the V segment lost 4 bases, leaving 4 bases of the junction unmatched. The CDR3 reads CASSAGTSGSAGELFF. For the CDR3, the DNA is TGTGCCAGCAGTGCCGGGACTAGCGGGAGCGCCGGGGAGCTGTTTTTT.

This chain uses TRBV28 with TRBJ1-2; D is undetermined. Germline values: CDR1 MDHEN, CDR2 SYDVKM. This CDR3 has 12 amino acids. Trimming removed 1 base at V and 3 bases at J, with 3 bases between. CDR3 loop: CASSLSYYGYTF. The CDR3 DNA sequence: TGTGCCAGCAGTTTATCTTACTATGGCTACACCTTC.

The chain links TRBV6-5 to TRBJ1-2; 7 bases agree with TRBD1. The germline V gene encodes CDR1 MNHEY and CDR2 SVGAGI. This CDR3 comprises 13 residues. The V gene end was trimmed by 4 bases and the J gene end by 2 bases; junction bases not matched to a gene: 1. The CDR3 DNA sequence: TGTGCCAGCAGTTTGGGACAGAACTATGGCTACACCTTC. This encodes CASSLGQNYGYTF.

This chain joins TRBV4-2 and TRBJ2-1; D possibly corresponds to TRBD2 (5 bases). CDR3 size: 16 residues. Trimming took off 4 bases at V and 4 bases at J, with 17 bases between the two ends. Germline assignment: CDR1 LGHNA and CDR2 YNFKEQ. CDR3 region: CASSRQYSGEYNEQFF. The CDR3 DNA reads as TGTGCCAGCAGCCGACAATACAGCGGTGAATACAATGAGCAGTTCTTC.

This clone was counted once. This chain connects TRBV5-4 to TRBJ2-1; TRBD2 agrees at 8 bases. Germline loops: CDR1 SGHNT, CDR2 YYREEE (reference sequence). The CDR3 length is 14 residues. The V and J ends lost 5 bases and 4 bases, in that order; junction bases with no gene match: 5. The CDR3 DNA reads TGTGCCAGCAGTTTCGGACTAGCTTACAATGAGCAGTTCTTC. It translates to CASSFGLAYNEQFF.

The genes are TRBV9 and TRBJ1-2; tentatively, D is TRBD1 (5 bases). V was shortened by 3 bases and J by 8 bases, with 17 bases between the two germline ends. This CDR3 spans 14 amino acids. The germline V gene encodes CDR1 SGDLS and CDR2 YYNGEE. The DNA for the CDR3 is TGTGCCAGCAGCGCTGACATCGGGGGAGAGGGCTACACCTTC. Translation gives CASSADIGGEGYTF.

This rearrangement joins TRBV2 to TRBJ1-5; 11 nucleotides line up with TRBD1. V was clipped by 7 bases and J by 7 bases; unmatched bases: 6. This CDR3 is 14 amino acids long. Per the germline V gene, CDR1 is SNHLY and CDR2 is FYNNEI. The CDR3 here is CASTIGTGGQPQHF. The CDR3 nucleotides read TGTGCCAGCACCATCGGGACAGGGGGGCAGCCCCAGCATTTT.

This rearrangement joins TRBV9 to TRBJ2-5; D might be TRBD2 (5 bases). This CDR3 spans 14 amino acids. Trimming removed 1 base at V and 4 bases at J, with 11 bases between. The germline V gene encodes CDR1 SGDLS and CDR2 YYNGEE. CDR3 DNA sequence: TGTGCCAGCAGCGTACTAGGCGAGGGAGAGACCCAGTACTTC. Translated: CASSVLGEGETQYF.

The chain employs TRBV4-2 and TRBJ2-5; perhaps TRBD2 as D (7 bases). The CDR3 totals 16 residues. The V and J ends lost 0 bases and 5 bases respectively, with 16 bases between them. Germline assignment: CDR1 LGHNA and CDR2 YNFKEQ. The CDR3 spells CASSQDSGGSYETQYF. CDR3 in DNA: TGTGCCAGCAGCCAAGATTCGGGGGGCTCGTATGAGACCCAGTACTTC.

This chain links TRBV30 with TRBJ1-4; D is undetermined. The CDR3 runs to 12 residues. V lost 4 bases and J 13 bases, leaving 16 bases between the germline ends. From germline, CDR1 is GTSNPN and CDR2 SVGIG (reference sequence). CDR3 protein: CAWNGEGDGLFF. DNA of the CDR3: TGTGCCTGGAACGGGGAGGGTGATGGACTGTTTTTT. The entire variable domain, with the rest obtained from reference TRBV30 and TRBJ1-4, is as follows: SQTIHQWPATLVQPVGSPLSLECTVEGTSNPNLYWYRQAAGRGLQLLFYSVGIGQISSEVPQNLSASRPQDRQFILSSKKLLLSDSGFYLCAWNGEGDGLFFGSGTQLSVL.

This clone has a handful of counts. This chain connects TRBV7-2 to TRBJ2-3; D perhaps matches TRBD2 (5 bases). Trimming shortened V by 2 bases and J by 0 bases, and 15 bases separated the two germline ends. Germline CDR1 and CDR2: SGHTA and FQGNSA. CDR3 length: 17 residues. As DNA, the CDR3 is TGTGCCAGCAGCTTAAGCCCGGACTGGTCTAGCACAGATACGCAGTATTTT. Protein: CASSLSPDWSSTDTQYF.

The chain links TRBV2 to TRBJ1-1, with D perhaps matching TRBD1 (5 bases). Germline V gives CDR1 SNHLY, CDR2 FYNNEI. The CDR3 is 15 amino acids. V shed 6 bases and J shed 0 bases, with 14 bases lying between them. As DNA, the CDR3 is TGTGCCAGCAGACCCCAGGGAACTATGAACACTGAAGCTTTCTTT. This encodes CASRPQGTMNTEAFF.

The chain carries TRBV19 and TRBJ1-5; D might be TRBD1 (6 bases). The V end lost 3 bases, the J end lost 1 base, and 13 bases lay between the germline ends. Germline V gene lookup returns CDR1 LNHDA and CDR2 SQIVND (reference sequence). This CDR3 comprises 16 residues. DNA of the CDR3: TGTGCCAGTAGTATTATCTACAGGGCCAGCAATCAGCCCCAGCATTTT. Translating gives CASSIIYRASNQPQHF.

This chain links TRBV9 with TRBJ2-2; TRBD1 aligns across 7 bases. The CDR3 covers 15 residues. The germline gives CDR1 SGDLS, CDR2 YYNGEE. The J segment lost 3 bases and the V segment lost 0 bases, leaving 2 bases of the junction unmatched. Here the CDR3 DNA reads TGTGCCAGCAGCGTAGCAGGGGGATACACCGGGGAGCTGTTTTTT. As protein: CASSVAGGYTGELFF.

The V gene is TRBV7-9, the J gene TRBJ1-2; 7 bases are a match to TRBD1. CDR1 SEHNR and CDR2 FQNEAQ come from the germline V gene (reference sequence). This CDR3 region has 14 residues. V shed 4 bases, J shed 2 bases, and the junction held 4 bases outside the gene matches. The CDR3 loop reads CASSWDSPNYGYTF. The DNA of the CDR3 is TGTGCCAGCAGCTGGGACAGCCCAAACTATGGCTACACCTTC.

The V gene is TRBV3-1 (or the pseudogene TRBV3-2), the J gene TRBJ1-1; D is undetermined. V lost 4 bases, J lost 1 base, and 10 bases lay in between. This CDR3 region has 14 residues. Germline CDR1 LGHDT, CDR2 YNNKEL (reference sequence). For the CDR3, the DNA is TGTGCCAGCAGCCCAGATGGAGCGAACACTGAAGCTTTCTTT. Amino acid sequence: CASSPDGANTEAFF.

This chain joins TRBV24-1 and TRBJ2-5; 9 positions match TRBD1. Germline V CDR1 and CDR2: KGHDR, SFDVKD. The CDR3 extends over 15 amino acids. The junction had 1 base not matched to a gene; V was cut back by 2 bases and J by 1 base. The CDR3 DNA sequence: TGTGCCACCAGTGATTCGGGACAGGGCCAAGAGACCCAGTACTTC. This gives the protein CATSDSGQGQETQYF.

The V gene is TRBV5-4, the J gene TRBJ2-7; D perhaps matches TRBD1 (6 bases). V was clipped by 1 base and J by 1 base, with 12 bases between them. The CDR3 covers 15 residues. Germline assignment: CDR1 SGHNT and CDR2 YYREEE (reference sequence). CDR3: CASSLRQGRSYEQYF. The CDR3 DNA is TGTGCCAGCAGCTTGCGGCAGGGGCGGTCCTACGAGCAGTACTTC.

The sample holds a few counts of this clone. The V and J genes are TRBV14 and TRBJ1-3; 9 bases fit TRBD1. J was trimmed by 5 bases and V by 2 bases; bases with no gene match: 4. From germline, CDR1 is SGHDN and CDR2 FVKESK. The CDR3 length is 15 residues. CDR3 DNA sequence: TGTGCCAGCAGCCAATCCGGGACAGGGAGAAACACCATATATTTT. This sequence encodes CASSQSGTGRNTIYF.